The T cell receptor (beta chain) described here comes from a study of blood T cell repertoires in COVID-19. Study summary: Sites in the United States, Italy and Spain provided acute and convalescent COVID-19 samples.

In the study's own analysis: Amplifying reference gene primers gave estimates of nucleated cell counts. Some clones are missing from TCRdb's copy, which holds only in-frame ones; the method was immunoSEQ multiplex PCR. The V and J calls and clone size come from that table; D and trimming were worked out from the DNA. This table has about 79,000 clones, more than 85% appearing once. This CDR3 has 15 residues. Germline V gene data show CDR1 as MGHRA and CDR2 as YSYEKL. Trimming at V came to 4 bases and at J to 7 bases, leaving 7 bases not matched to a gene. The sequence derives from a man in his 70s with active or convalescent COVID-19. The chain employs TRBV4-1 and TRBJ2-3; 11 bases match TRBD2. Sequenced input: peripheral blood. The CDR3 DNA follows: TGCGCCAGCAGCCCATCACTAGCGGGAGTACATACGCAGTATTTT. Its protein product is CASSPSLAGVHTQYF.